The sample holds a few counts of the clone carrying this TCR beta chain. Antigen: not known. These data come from a study of CD8 T cells in ankylosing spondylitis. The V gene lost 7 bases and the J gene lost 0 bases, with 11 bases spanning the gap. The CDR3 loop spans 14 amino acids. Germline V gives CDR1 MDHEN, CDR2 SYDVKM. With molecular barcodes, quantitative 5'-RACE was used to make the TCR beta libraries. TCRdb called the 5' RACE reads again in MiXCR, with one record for every CDR3 protein. The sample holds about 510,000 distinct CDR3 sequences; approximately 5% are singletons and the top ten take under 4.5%. Points from the study as a whole: Reactive arthritis synovial fluid and blood were previously reported to contain some motif variants. What appeared characteristic of ankylosing spondylitis blood was a TCR beta motif of fewer than ten highly homologous variants. Disease-linked clones were reportedly significantly enriched in matched ankylosing spondylitis synovial fluid.

Sequencing used blood, either unsorted or a sorted T cell fraction (not recorded which). This receptor was taken from a male donor with ankylosing spondylitis. This sequence joins TRBV28 and TRBJ2-3; the D gene could be TRBD1 or TRBD2 (5 bases each). The CDR3 spells CASKGTQSTDTQYF. CDR3 DNA: TGTGCCAGCAAAGGGACCCAGAGCACAGATACGCAGTATTTT.